The next 17 T cell receptor beta chains were all read from a single sample in a study of T-cell memory formation after mild COVID-19. TCRdb independently ran MiXCR on the 5' RACE reads; one entry per CDR3 protein. This table holds about 430,000 distinct CDR3 sequences, 24% found once. Specimen: PBMCs or a T cell subset sorted from them (not recorded which). These TCRs come from an adult woman who had mild COVID-19 (a few samples of this study predate the infection). Cell type and time point are not known.

A few counts support this clonotype. This chain connects TRBV5-6 to TRBJ2-1, with 10 positions matching TRBD2. J lost 2 bases, V lost 4 bases, and 15 bases had no gene match. Per the germline V gene, CDR1 is SGHDT and CDR2 is YYEEEE. This CDR3 spans 19 amino acids. CDR3 sequence reads: CASSPIRLAGVITYNEQFF. The CDR3 DNA reads TGTGCCAGCAGCCCTATCCGGCTAGCGGGAGTGATCACCTACAATGAGCAGTTCTTC.

The chain uses TRBV5-6 and TRBJ1-2; 11 bases agree with TRBD1. CDR1 and CDR2 from the germline V gene are SGHDT and YYEEEE. Losses at the gene ends were 0 bases for V and 8 bases for J; bases not matched to a gene: 3. The length of the CDR3 is 14 residues. As DNA, the CDR3 is TGTGCCAGCAGCTTGGGGACAGGGGGCATAGGCTACACCTTC. It yields the protein CASSLGTGGIGYTF.

There are a few counts of this clonotype. This chain connects TRBV30 to TRBJ2-3; unclear D gene. Germline values: CDR1 GTSNPN, CDR2 SVGIG (reference sequence). The length of the CDR3 is 13 residues. Trimming cost V 3 bases and J 2 bases, with 9 bases left between them. The CDR3 bases are TGTGCCTGGAGCTTGGGGTCCACAGATACGCAGTATTTT. Translated: CAWSLGSTDTQYF.

This clonotype was picked up a small number of times. This rearrangement joins TRBV9 to TRBJ2-3; 14 positions match TRBD2. The ends lost 5 bases at V and 5 bases at J; junction bases unmatched: 13. The CDR3 length is 18 residues. Germline V gives CDR1 SGDLS, CDR2 YYNGEE. The CDR3 is CASSHPGLAGVHEDTQYF. CDR3 DNA: TGTGCCAGCAGTCACCCGGGACTAGCGGGAGTCCATGAAGATACGCAGTATTTT.

This clonotype turned up a few times. The chain employs TRBV7-3 and TRBJ2-2; D might be TRBD1 (5 bases). V was clipped by 2 bases and J by 6 bases, with 19 bases between them. The CDR3 totals 17 residues. Germline CDR1 reads SGHTA; CDR2 reads FQGTGA. CDR3 protein: CASSLGAGPRASGELFF. Here the CDR3 DNA reads TGTGCCAGCAGCTTAGGCGCAGGGCCTAGGGCTTCCGGGGAGCTGTTTTTT.

This clonotype was seen only a few times. V usage is TRBV11-3 and J usage is TRBJ2-3, with 8 bases matching TRBD2. V shed 5 bases and J 1 base; nucleotides not matched to a gene: 5. Germline CDR1 reads SGHNT; CDR2 reads YENEEA. This CDR3 is 15 amino acids long. CDR3 nucleotides: TGTGCCAGCAGCAAACTTAGCGGGGGCACAGATACGCAGTATTTT. This codes for CASSKLSGGTDTQYF.

The genes are TRBV20-1 and TRBJ2-7; D not certain. The CDR3 extends over 17 amino acids. Germline values: CDR1 DFQATT, CDR2 SNEGSKA (reference sequence). The V end lost 0 bases, the J end lost 0 bases, and 18 bases lay between the germline ends. CDR3 bases: TGCAGTGCTAGAGATCAGTCCAAAGGCAGCCTCTCCTACGAGCAGTACTTC. Its protein is CSARDQSKGSLSYEQYF.

This clonotype was picked up a small number of times. This rearrangement joins TRBV7-9 to TRBJ1-2, with D maybe TRBD1 (5 bases). V lost 5 bases and J 2 bases, leaving 15 bases between the germline ends. Germline CDR1 and CDR2: SEHNR and FQNEAQ (reference sequence). The CDR3 is 15 amino acids. The CDR3 protein is CASSPNPGLNYGYTF. The CDR3 DNA reads as TGTGCCAGCAGCCCTAACCCGGGGCTGAACTATGGCTACACCTTC.

The V call is TRBV4-3, the J call TRBJ2-5; no clear D. Per the germline V gene, CDR1 is LGHNA and CDR2 is YSLEER. This CDR3 contains 15 residues. Trimming left V 3 bases short and J 5 bases short, with 16 bases between. CDR3 coding DNA: TGCGCCAGCAGCCAGGATTTGGGTGTAGGGGAGACCCAGTACTTC. This gives the protein CASSQDLGVGETQYF.

This clonotype was observed a handful of times. V gene TRBV9 combines with J gene TRBJ2-2; TRBD2 might be the D (6 bases). Trimming removed 4 bases at V and 4 bases at J, with 14 bases between. The CDR3 is made up of 15 amino acids. Germline CDR1 is SGDLS and CDR2 is YYNGEE. The CDR3 DNA is TGTGCCAGCAGCACCCGGGGGAGTGTCACCGGGGAGCTGTTTTTT. Translated, it gives CASSTRGSVTGELFF.

CDR3 sequence (DNA): TGTGCCAGCAACTTCGGCAGAATGAATTCACCCCTCCACTTT. Its translation: CASNFGRMNSPLHF. The V and J genes are TRBV6-5 and TRBJ1-6; D uncertain. CDR1 MNHEY and CDR2 SVGAGI come from the germline V gene. V was shortened by 7 bases and J by 7 bases, with 14 bases between the two germline ends. The CDR3 has 14 amino acids.

This clonotype was seen ten or more times. The rearrangement joins TRBV7-9 to TRBJ2-4, with D possibly matching TRBD1 (6 bases). Per the germline V gene, CDR1 is SEHNR and CDR2 is FQNEAQ (reference sequence). V was clipped by 5 bases and J by 0 bases, with 11 bases between them. This CDR3 spans 15 amino acids. The CDR3 DNA sequence: TGTGCCAGCAGCCACAGGGAGCTAGCCAAAAACATTCAGTACTTC. Its protein is CASSHRELAKNIQYF.

This rearrangement joins TRBV2 to TRBJ2-7; TRBD1 or TRBD2 may be the D gene (5 bases each). The germline gives CDR1 SNHLY, CDR2 FYNNEI. The CDR3 is 14 amino acids. The ends were cut back, 6 bases at V and 4 bases at J, with 16 bases in the middle. CDR3 nucleotide sequence: TGTGCCAGCAGGGGACCGATACCGGGGTACGAGCAGTACTTC. Translation: CASRGPIPGYEQYF. Supplemented by reference TRBV2 and TRBJ2-7, the full variable domain reads EPEVTQTPSHQVTQMGQEVILRCVPISNHLYFYWYRQILGQKVEFLVSFYNNEISEKSEIFDDQFSVERPDGSNFTLKIRSTKLEDSAMYFCASRGPIPGYEQYFGPGTRLTVT.

This clonotype was recorded at least ten times. This chain joins TRBV12-3 or TRBV12-4 and TRBJ1-1, with 12 bases lining up with TRBD1. J was trimmed by 11 bases and V by 6 bases; bases with no gene match: 7. CDR3 length: 13 residues. CDR3 protein: CASSPGTGGRAFF. CDR3 DNA: TGTGCCAGCAGCCCCGGGACAGGGGGCAGGGCTTTCTTT.

This clonotype has more than one count but fewer than ten. This chain links TRBV7-2 with TRBJ1-2, with D possibly matching TRBD1 (5 bases). Trimming shortened V by 1 base and J by 8 bases, and 17 bases separated the two germline ends. The CDR3 sequence is 15 residues long. The germline CDR1 and CDR2 sequences are SGHTA and FQGNSA. The CDR3, as DNA: TGTGCCAGCAGCTTAGAGGTCAGGGCAGTGCGGGGCTACACCTTC. This encodes CASSLEVRAVRGYTF.

CDR3 sequence (DNA): TGTGCCAGCAGCCGGACAAAAACCCTTGCGAACACCGGGGAGCTGTTTTTT. Translation gives CASSRTKTLANTGELFF. This sequence joins TRBV7-3 and TRBJ2-2; D perhaps matches TRBD1 (5 bases). The CDR3 sequence is 17 residues long. Germline-derived CDR1 and CDR2 are SGHTA and FQGTGA. Deletions cut 5 bases from V and 0 bases from J, with 16 bases between.

In DNA, the CDR3 is TGTGCCAGCAGCCCGCGAGGCCTAATGGCGGGGGGTACCTCCTACAATGAGCAGTTCTTC. Translation gives CASSPRGLMAGGTSYNEQFF. This chain links TRBV11-2 with TRBJ2-1; 8 nucleotides line up with TRBD2. Looked up from germline, CDR1 is SGHAT and CDR2 is FQNNGV. This CDR3 has 20 residues. V lost 5 bases and J lost 0; bases outside the gene matches: 18.